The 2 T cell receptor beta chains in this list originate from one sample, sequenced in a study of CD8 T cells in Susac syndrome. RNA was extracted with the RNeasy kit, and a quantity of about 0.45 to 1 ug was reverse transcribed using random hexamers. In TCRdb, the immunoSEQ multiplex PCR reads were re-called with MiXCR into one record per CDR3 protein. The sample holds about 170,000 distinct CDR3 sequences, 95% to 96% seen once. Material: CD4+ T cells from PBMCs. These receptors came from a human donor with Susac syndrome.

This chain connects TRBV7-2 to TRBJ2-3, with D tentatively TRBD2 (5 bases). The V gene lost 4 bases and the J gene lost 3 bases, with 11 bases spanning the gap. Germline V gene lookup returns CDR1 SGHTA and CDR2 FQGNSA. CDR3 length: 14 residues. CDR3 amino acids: CASSYDYRTDTQYF. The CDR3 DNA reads TGTGCCAGCAGCTATGACTATAGGACAGATACGCAGTATTTT.

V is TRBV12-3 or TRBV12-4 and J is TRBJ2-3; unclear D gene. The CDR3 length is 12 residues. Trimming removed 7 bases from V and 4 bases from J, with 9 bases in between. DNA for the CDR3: TGTGCCAGCACCCTAAAGGCAGATACGCAGTATTTT. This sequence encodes CASTLKADTQYF.